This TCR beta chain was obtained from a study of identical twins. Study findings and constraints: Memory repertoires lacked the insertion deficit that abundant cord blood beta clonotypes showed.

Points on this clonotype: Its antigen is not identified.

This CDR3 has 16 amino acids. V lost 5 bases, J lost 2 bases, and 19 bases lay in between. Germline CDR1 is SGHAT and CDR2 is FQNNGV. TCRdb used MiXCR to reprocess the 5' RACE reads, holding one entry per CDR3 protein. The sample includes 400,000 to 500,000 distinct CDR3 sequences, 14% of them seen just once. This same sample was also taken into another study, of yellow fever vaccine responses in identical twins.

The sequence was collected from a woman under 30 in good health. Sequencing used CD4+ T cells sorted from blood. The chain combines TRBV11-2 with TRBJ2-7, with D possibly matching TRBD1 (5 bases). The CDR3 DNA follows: TGTGCCAGCAGCCTGGGTCTCAGTGGGGCTCCCTACGAGCAGTACTTC. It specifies CASSLGLSGAPYEQYF.